This T cell receptor (beta chain) was documented in a study of T cell responses to AZD1222 COVID-19 vaccine. V dropped 6 bases and J dropped 2 bases, with 17 bases sitting between them. The CDR3 is made up of 16 amino acids. The germline V gene has CDR1 SGHDT and CDR2 YYEEEE. The protocol was immunoSEQ multiplex PCR, while the TCRdb copy is restricted to in-frame clones and leaves out a portion. This repertoire shows about 140,000 clones, approximately 91% found once; its top ten account for more than 0.9%. Turning to this clone: Antigen: not known.

Regarding the study as a whole: Receipt of two AZD1222 doses was followed by a rise in Spike-specific TCR breadth and depth.

The sample was peripheral blood, taken 28 days after the second AZD1222 dose. The V gene is TRBV5-6, the J gene TRBJ2-2; possibly TRBD2 for D (5 bases). The TCR comes from an adult who received the AZD1222 COVID-19 vaccine. CDR3 region: CASTNLPGLNTGELFF. The CDR3 coding sequence is TGTGCCAGCACCAACCTCCCGGGATTAAACACCGGGGAGCTGTTTTTT.